The sequence of this T cell receptor (beta chain) was determined in a study of cytomegalovirus exposure and HLA in healthy donors listed by TCRdb under 2017. Describing the broader study: A later analysis indicated that the roughly 120 validation repertoires were generated on the platform also employed for the roughly 720 repertoires of the first cohort. The study was designed to test whether signatures of past pathogen exposure could be identified by cataloging public T cell receptors. In addition to the first cohort of roughly 700 subjects, a separate validation cohort of approximately 130 different subjects was used. High-throughput TCR immunosequencing, statistical association of individual TCRs with disease status, and machine learning were combined to predict cytomegalovirus infection status.

After removal of 1 base from V and 6 bases from J, the junction retains 4 bases not matched to a gene. CDR3 length: 16 amino acids, cysteine to phenylalanine. The CDR3 DNA has 48 bases and is translated from base 1. Via the germline V gene (reference sequence), CDR1 is SEHNR and CDR2 FQNEAQ. Library method: the immunoSEQ multiplex PCR assay. The authors' analysis ran thus. A statistical classification framework was built for diagnosing cytomegalovirus status from the catalog of TCR beta chain sequences. Drawn from immuneACCESS, this table holds only the in-frame rearrangements with V and J called that TCRdb kept. Clones are partly lost; checked studies trace under half to an unresolved V gene and leave the rest unexplained. The V and J calls and clone size come from that table; D and trimming were worked out from the DNA. The sample yields about 79,000 clones; roughly 93% were counted once. The top ten hold approximately 4% of the sample.

Separate from the approximately 700-subject first cohort, the validation cohort of some 130 subjects was the group to which the donors belonged. General conclusions and limits of the study: The classifier was reported to diagnose cytomegalovirus status with high specificity and sensitivity in both the original and validation cohorts. The authors suggested that the approach could potentially be extended to other disease states and immunological phenotypes. A later analysis found that TCRs clustered in the first cohort also tended to co-occur in the 120 validation repertoires, with approximately 95% of cluster scores above 0. A few of the identified cytomegalovirus-associated TCR beta chains were confirmed in vitro to be specific for cytomegalovirus antigens. In the study, approximately 150 TCR beta chains were listed as associated with cytomegalovirus. Most TCR sequences were seen in very few donors, while some public TCRs were found in many individuals. A later analysis lacked HLA typing for the validation cohort, so it scored co-occurrence in that cohort across all 120 repertoires.

Details on this clone: What this receptor recognizes is not known. No base qualities exist here, and no much larger clone lies one base off it.

This sequence uses TRBV7-9 and TRBJ1-4; 11 central nucleotides agree with TRBD1. The sample comprised PBMCs. This sequence originates from a woman in her thirties in good health and CMV-seronegative. CDR3 protein: CASSLGTGGAYEKLFF. The nucleotide sequence reads TGTGCCAGCAGCTTAGGGACAGGGGGCGCATATGAAAAACTGTTTTTT. The full variable domain, completed from the reference TRBV7-9 and TRBJ1-4 proteins outside the CDR3, reads DTGVSQNPRHKITKRGQNVTFRCDPISEHNRLYWYRQTLGQGPEFLTYFQNEAQLEKSRLLSDRFSAERPKGSFSTLEIQRTEQGDSAMYLCASSLGTGGAYEKLFFGSGTQLSVL.